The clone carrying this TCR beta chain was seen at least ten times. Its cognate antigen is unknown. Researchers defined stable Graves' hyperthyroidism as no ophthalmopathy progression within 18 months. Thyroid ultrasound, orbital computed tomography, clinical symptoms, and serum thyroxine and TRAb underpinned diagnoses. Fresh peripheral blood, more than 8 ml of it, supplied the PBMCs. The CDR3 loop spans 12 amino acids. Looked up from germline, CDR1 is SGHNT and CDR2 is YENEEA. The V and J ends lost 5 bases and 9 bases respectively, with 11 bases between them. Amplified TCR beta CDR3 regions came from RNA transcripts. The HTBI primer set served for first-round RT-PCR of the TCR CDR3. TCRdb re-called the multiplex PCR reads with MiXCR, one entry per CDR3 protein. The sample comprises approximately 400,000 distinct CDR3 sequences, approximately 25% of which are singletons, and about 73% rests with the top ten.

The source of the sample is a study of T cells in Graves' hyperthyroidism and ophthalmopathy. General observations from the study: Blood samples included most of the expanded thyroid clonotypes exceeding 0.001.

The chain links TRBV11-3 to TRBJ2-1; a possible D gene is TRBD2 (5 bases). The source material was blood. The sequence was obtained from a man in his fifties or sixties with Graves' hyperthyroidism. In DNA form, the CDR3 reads TGTGCCAGCAGCCTAACTAGTGCTGAGCAGTTCTTC. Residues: CASSLTSAEQFF.